This TCR beta chain was sequenced in a study of T cell repertoires in cytomegalovirus infection. Whole-study context: The public TCR beta signatures pointed to both CMV infection and matching HLA type. Findings and limits, study-wide: CMV-specific TCR beta clonotypes restricted by HLA-C were the ones dominating the ex vivo response.

This clonotype was counted ten times or more. No antigen is known for it. CDR3 size: 14 residues. Germline CDR1 SEHNR, CDR2 FQNEAQ (reference sequence). V lost 5 bases and J 1 base, leaving 11 bases between the germline ends. Each CDR3 protein is one row after TCRdb ran MiXCR on the reads. The sample shows over 300,000 distinct CDR3 sequences, roughly 15% of them seen only once. Sequencing used PBMCs. The chain carries TRBV7-9 and TRBJ1-1; no clear D. This receptor was obtained from a human donor in good health (CMV status not recorded). Some clones in this sample may be carry-over from other donors' samples. Written as DNA, the CDR3 is TGTGCCAGCAGCCCGCCGCCAGGGAACACTGAAGCTTTCTTT. Residues: CASSPPPGNTEAFF.